This section outlines one T cell receptor beta chain sequence together with its context. The antigen remains undetermined. The length of the CDR3 is 15 residues. The V segment lost 2 bases and the J segment 8 bases; nucleotides outside the gene matches: 4. Germline-derived CDR1 and CDR2 are SEHNR and FQNEAQ (reference sequence). The entry originates in a study of CD8+ T cells in alopecia areata. Findings and limits, study-wide: Scalp clonality and expanded CD8+ clones among the top 100 fell significantly with tofacitinib. Higher clonality and more expanded CD8+ clones appeared in lesional than normal scalp.

The sample's treatment: oral pan-JAK inhibitor, 5-10 mg twice daily. The study team obtained lesional scalp punch biopsies and peripheral blood from alopecia areata patients. Extraction of RNA preceded its reverse transcription into cDNA, which served as the sequencing template. Produced via immunoSEQ multiplex PCR; TCRdb's table is partial and in-frame only. The table records roughly 200,000 clones, under 60% of them present only once. J is TRBJ1-6 and V is TRBV7-9; 9 bases line up with TRBD1. The source material was CD8+ T cells sorted from blood, sampled at week 24, from a patient treated with tofacitinib. This TCR came from a human donor with alopecia areata. The CDR3 here is CASSLMGQGDSPLHF. CDR3 nucleotide sequence: TGTGCCAGCAGCTTAATGGGACAGGGTGATTCACCCCTCCACTTT.